The 31 T cell receptor beta chains below all came from one sample that was sequenced in a study of control samples from healthy donors and cancer patients. The assay was immunoSEQ multiplex PCR, and TCRdb's table has in-frame clones only and misses some. The repertoire consists of about 120,000 clones, with roughly 90% occurring once and the leading ten covering approximately 39%. The sequencing input was blood. These TCRs come from a middle-aged man in good health.

The chain combines TRBV11-2 with TRBJ1-1; D not certain. The CDR3 has 14 amino acids. Germline V gene data show CDR1 as SGHAT and CDR2 as FQNNGV. V lost 6 bases and J lost 4, with 15 bases in between. CDR3 DNA: TGTGCCAGCAGTCGTGGGGATTGGACCACTGAAGCTTTCTTT. Translating gives CASSRGDWTTEAFF.

The V gene is TRBV7-9, the J gene TRBJ1-3, with TRBD1 as a possible D gene (6 bases). Trimming removed 2 bases from V and 2 bases from J, with 13 bases in between. The length of the CDR3 is 16 residues. Germline lookup yields CDR1 SEHNR and CDR2 FQNEAQ (reference sequence). This CDR3 reads CASSLQDSLPGNTIYF. In nucleotides, the CDR3 is TGTGCCAGCAGCTTACAGGACAGCCTCCCTGGAAACACCATATATTTT.

This chain connects TRBV6-1 to TRBJ1-1, with D maybe TRBD1 (5 bases). Trimming left V 2 bases short and J 10 bases short, with 14 bases between. The CDR3 length is 13 residues. Germline lookup yields CDR1 MNHNS and CDR2 SASEGT. Written as DNA, the CDR3 is TGTGCCAGCAGTGAAACGCGGGGGGATAGAGCTTTCTTT. Translated, it gives CASSETRGDRAFF.

The chain recombines TRBV4-2 with TRBJ2-3, with D tentatively TRBD2 (6 bases). CDR1 is LGHNA and CDR2 is YNFKEQ in the germline V gene. Trimming removed 0 bases from V and 6 bases from J, with 19 bases in between. There are 17 residues in the CDR3. The CDR3 bases are TGTGCCAGCAGCCAAGAGGGGAGCGGGCCGCATGGGGATACGCAGTATTTT. Translating gives CASSQEGSGPHGDTQYF.

In its sample, this clone was seen once. This chain uses TRBV24-1 with TRBJ1-1; possibly TRBD1 for D (5 bases). CDR3 size: 13 residues. From germline, CDR1 is KGHDR and CDR2 SFDVKD. V was pared by 4 bases and J by 6 bases, with 11 bases between. The DNA of the CDR3 is TGTGCCACCAGTGAACTGGGCAGGGCTGAAGCTTTCTTT. It specifies CATSELGRAEAFF.

The chain uses TRBV5-5 and TRBJ2-7; the D is unclear. The CDR3 totals 12 residues. CDR1 SGHKS and CDR2 YYEKEE come from the germline V gene (reference sequence). Trimming took off 4 bases at V and 6 bases at J, with 11 bases between the two ends. The CDR3 DNA follows: TGTGCCAGCAGCCTGGGCTACGGCGAGCAGTACTTC. It translates to CASSLGYGEQYF. The whole variable domain, filled in from reference TRBV5-5 and TRBJ2-7, reads DAGVTQSPTHLIKTRGQQVTLRCSPISGHKSVSWYQQVLGQGPQFIFQYYEKEERGRGNFPDRFSARQFPNYSSELNVNALLLGDSALYLCASSLGYGEQYFGPGTRLTVT.

Concerning this clone: A read error may produce the germline difference seen at one junction end. V and J are TRBV7-9 and TRBJ1-1; no reliable D call. The CDR3 is made up of 13 amino acids. Germline V lookup: CDR1 SEHNR, CDR2 FQNEAQ (reference sequence). The CDR3 loop is CASSSAGYGRKLF. The CDR3 DNA sequence: TGTGCCAGCAGCTCCGCTGGTTACGGGAGGAAATTATTT.

This sequence joins TRBV4-1 and TRBJ2-2; no firm D call. The CDR3 has 14 amino acids. From germline, CDR1 is MGHRA and CDR2 YSYEKL. V was pared by 1 base and J by 5 bases, with 8 bases between. As DNA, the CDR3 is TGCGCCAGCAGCCAAGGATGGTTTACCGGGGAGCTGTTTTTT. Protein: CASSQGWFTGELFF.

In regard to this clone: At one boundary the junction diverges from the germline segment, which might be a read error. The gene calls are TRBV5-6 and TRBJ1-6; TRBD1 is a possible D gene (6 bases). Germline values: CDR1 SGHDT, CDR2 YYEEEE. This CDR3 region has 16 residues. The CDR3 DNA reads TGTGCCCGCAGCTTGCGGGGGGGGGCGCGAAATTCACCCCTCCACTTT. This sequence encodes CARSLRGGARNSPLHF.

The J gene is TRBJ2-5, the V gene TRBV27, with 7 bases matching TRBD1. This CDR3 contains 15 residues. V dropped 2 bases and J dropped 5; count of bases not matched to a gene: 8. Germline assignment: CDR1 MNHEY and CDR2 SMNVEV (reference sequence). In nucleotides, the CDR3 is TGTGCCAGCAGTTTAATAGGGGGCCGAGGGGAGACCCAGTACTTC. Translated: CASSLIGGRGETQYF.

The chain has TRBV24-1 and TRBJ2-3; 13 bases are a match to TRBD2. The V gene end was trimmed by 6 bases and the J gene end by 0 bases; junction bases not matched to a gene: 5. This CDR3 region has 17 residues. Looked up from germline, CDR1 is KGHDR and CDR2 is SFDVKD. CDR3 coding DNA: TGTGCCACCAGTAAAGGACTAGCGGGGGCGAGCACAGATACGCAGTATTTT. Its protein is CATSKGLAGASTDTQYF.

As for this clone: Other DNA sequences in the sample encode the same CDR3. The chain uses TRBV20-1 and TRBJ1-5; D is ambiguous. The ends were cut back, 3 bases at V and 1 base at J, with 7 bases in the middle. Per the germline V gene, CDR1 is DFQATT and CDR2 is SNEGSKA (reference sequence). This CDR3 contains 13 residues. The CDR3 DNA follows: TGCAGTGCTAGTGGCGGGAGCAATCAGCCCCAGCATTTT. Translation: CSASGGSNQPQHF.

The CDR3 region has the DNA TGTGCCAGCAGTTTATCGGGAAGGAAGAACACTGAAGCTTTCTTT. Its translation: CASSLSGRKNTEAFF. This sequence joins TRBV27 and TRBJ1-1; D is unclear. V was pared by 0 bases and J by 1 base, with 9 bases between. The CDR3 covers 15 residues. Germline loops: CDR1 MNHEY, CDR2 SMNVEV (reference sequence).

This clone has only a few counts. The gene calls are TRBV19 and TRBJ1-4; possible D gene TRBD1, 5 bases. The germline gives CDR1 LNHDA, CDR2 SQIVND (reference sequence). The CDR3 is 16 residues long. With 0 bases removed from V and 6 bases from J, the gap between germline ends came to 14 bases. The DNA of the CDR3 is TGTGCCAGTAGTATAGATCTGAGGGGACCGGATGAAAAACTGTTTTTT. Translating gives CASSIDLRGPDEKLFF.

The CDR3 protein is CASSPGLAGGSTGANVLTF. DNA of the CDR3: TGTGCCAGCAGTCCTGGACTAGCGGGGGGGAGTACTGGGGCCAACGTCCTGACTTTC. The V gene is TRBV6-6, the J gene TRBJ2-6, with 15 bases matching TRBD2. CDR1 MNHNY and CDR2 SVGAGI come from the germline V gene (reference sequence). The trim removed 5 bases at V and 2 bases at J, leaving 7 bases unmatched. CDR3 size: 19 residues.

The chain combines TRBV12-5 with TRBJ1-5; D call uncertain. The CDR3 contains 11 residues. The V end lost 7 bases, the J end lost 7 bases, and 8 bases lay between the germline ends. The V gene's germline CDR1 is LGHNT and CDR2 FRNRAP. The CDR3 nucleotides read TGTGCTAGTGCCCTTGGACAGCCCCAGCATTTT. Translating it yields CASALGQPQHF.

The V and J genes are TRBV7-2 and TRBJ2-2; D is undetermined. The CDR3 is 15 amino acids. Trimming shortened V by 3 bases and J by 4 bases, and 12 bases separated the two germline ends. Germline lookup yields CDR1 SGHTA and CDR2 FQGNSA. CDR3 nucleotides: TGTGCCAGCAGCTTCCGACTCCTCGGCACCGGGGAGCTGTTTTTT. Protein: CASSFRLLGTGELFF.

The chain links TRBV5-4 to TRBJ2-1; either TRBD1 or TRBD2 may fit D (5 bases each). Trimming took 0 bases from V and 0 from J, leaving 7 bases between them. This CDR3 spans 15 amino acids. Germline values: CDR1 SGHNT, CDR2 YYREEE (reference sequence). CDR3 DNA sequence: TGTGCCAGCAGCTTGGCAGGGAGCTCCTACAATGAGCAGTTCTTC. This translates into CASSLAGSSYNEQFF.

V gene TRBV5-8 combines with J gene TRBJ2-4; TRBD1 or TRBD2 may be the D gene (5 bases each). The CDR3 has 13 amino acids. Looked up from germline, CDR1 is SGHTS and CDR2 is YDEGEE. V lost 1 base, J lost 6 bases, and 8 bases lay in between. The CDR3 sequence: CASSLMGRNIQYF. The CDR3 region has the DNA TGTGCCAGCAGCTTGATGGGACGAAACATTCAGTACTTC.

The chain carries TRBV10-2 and TRBJ2-1, with 8 bases matching TRBD2. CDR1 and CDR2 (germline): WSHSY, SAAADI. V lost 4 bases and J lost 6; bases outside the gene matches: 8. The CDR3 spans 15 residues. The CDR3 bases are TGCGCCAGCAGTGCGGGGGGGCGCAACCCCAATGAGCAGTTCTTC. Translated: CASSAGGRNPNEQFF.

DNA for the CDR3: TGTGCCAGCAGTCAAGGTTTGGCCGCCTATGGCTACACCTTC. Protein product: CASSQGLAAYGYTF. V gene TRBV27 combines with J gene TRBJ1-2; D is undetermined. V lost 5 bases and J 4 bases, leaving 14 bases between the germline ends. The CDR3 sequence is 14 residues long. CDR1 and CDR2 from the germline V gene are MNHEY and SMNVEV (reference sequence).

The DNA of the CDR3 is TGTGCCAGCAGCTTAGTAGGTATCGATACGCAGTATTTT. Translation gives CASSLVGIDTQYF. This chain uses TRBV7-8 with TRBJ2-3, with D unresolved. The CDR3 sequence is 13 residues long. Germline-derived CDR1 and CDR2 are SGHVS and FQNEAQ. The germline V and J ends were trimmed by 1 base and 6 bases, with 8 bases remaining between them.

The chain uses TRBV5-1 and TRBJ1-1, with D unresolved. Trimming removed 4 bases from V and 1 base from J, with 20 bases in between. The CDR3 is 17 amino acids. Per the germline V gene, CDR1 is SGHRS and CDR2 is YFSETQ. CDR3 amino acids: CASSPTSSMQQNTEAFF. For the CDR3, the DNA is TGCGCCAGCAGCCCCACCTCATCCATGCAGCAGAACACTGAAGCTTTCTTT.

V and J are TRBV18 and TRBJ1-1, with TRBD1 identical over 10 bases. The CDR3 sequence is 15 residues long. J lost 5 bases, V lost 6 bases, and 9 bases had no gene match. The germline CDR1 and CDR2 sequences are KGHSH and LQKENI. This CDR3 is CASSSRDRGMTEAFF. The CDR3 nucleotides are TGTGCCAGCTCTTCCCGGGACAGGGGTATGACTGAAGCTTTCTTT.

The chain carries TRBV6-5 and TRBJ1-6; perhaps TRBD1 as D (6 bases). V shed 8 bases and J shed 6 bases, with 14 bases lying between them. The CDR3 is made up of 14 amino acids. Germline assignment: CDR1 MNHEY and CDR2 SVGAGI. CDR3 nucleotides: TGTGCCAGCTCCGGGCAGGGGTCTAATTCACCCCTCCACTTT. Protein product: CASSGQGSNSPLHF.

Written as DNA, the CDR3 is TGTGCCAGCAGTCCATATACCGCCTCGACAGGGGGCAACAATCAGCCCCAGCATTTT. As protein: CASSPYTASTGGNNQPQHF. V and J are TRBV27 and TRBJ1-5; 10 bases match TRBD1. Germline V lookup: CDR1 MNHEY, CDR2 SMNVEV (reference sequence). There are 19 residues in the CDR3. The V gene end was trimmed by 5 bases and the J gene end by 3 bases; junction bases not matched to a gene: 16.

V is TRBV10-1 and J is TRBJ1-1; D is uncertain. V was shortened by 5 bases and J by 2 bases, with 9 bases between the two germline ends. The CDR3 has 13 residues. Germline V gene sequence: CDR1 WNHNN, CDR2 SYGVQD (reference sequence). The CDR3 protein is CASSKGGNTEAFF. The DNA for the CDR3 is TGCGCCAGCAGTAAGGGAGGCAACACTGAAGCTTTCTTT.

V gene TRBV6-5 combines with J gene TRBJ1-6, with TRBD1 matching 9 bases. The CDR3 has 14 amino acids. Germline trimming cut 6 bases from V and 6 bases from J; bases unmatched to any gene: 3. The germline gives CDR1 MNHEY, CDR2 SVGAGI. The CDR3 DNA reads as TGTGCCAGCAGAGGGGACAGGGTTAATTCACCCCTCCACTTT. Translated, it gives CASRGDRVNSPLHF.

The chain carries TRBV30 and TRBJ1-1; the D is unclear. The germline V and J ends were trimmed by 1 base and 5 bases, with 17 bases remaining between them. The CDR3 is 15 residues long. CDR1 GTSNPN and CDR2 SVGIG come from the germline V gene (reference sequence). The CDR3 sequence is CAWSASLRLGTEAFF. The CDR3 region has the DNA TGTGCCTGGAGTGCCAGCCTGAGACTCGGTACTGAAGCTTTCTTT.

The CDR3 DNA reads as TGTGCCAGTAGTACCGAGGGTTATGGAAACATTCAGTACTTC. Its translation is CASSTEGYGNIQYF. The rearrangement joins TRBV19 to TRBJ2-4, with D perhaps matching TRBD2 (5 bases). Trimming removed 4 bases at V and 6 bases at J, with 13 bases between. The V gene's germline CDR1 is LNHDA and CDR2 SQIVND (reference sequence). The CDR3 extends over 14 amino acids.

V gene TRBV11-2 combines with J gene TRBJ1-1; D is unresolved. Trimming removed 0 bases from V and 4 bases from J, with 12 bases in between. The V gene's germline CDR1 is SGHAT and CDR2 FQNNGV. The CDR3 is 15 residues long. CDR3 in DNA: TGTGCCAGCAGCTTAGATCTAAGGAGGATCACTGAAGCTTTCTTT. Amino acids: CASSLDLRRITEAFF.